Included here is one TCR beta chain sequence, with context. No antigen is known for it. Per-nucleotide qualities are absent, and no much larger clonotype sits a single base away. These data are taken from a study of blood T cells in healthy people across ages (dated by TCRdb to the mid-2010s). Concerning the study at large: Template switching captured roughly one uniquely barcoded TCR beta cDNA molecule per two T cells in model experiments. The study measured age-related changes in TCR beta repertoire diversity using deep sequencing normalized with unique cDNA molecular identifiers. The donors were divided into four age groups: young (average approximately 17 years), middle-aged (about 39), aged (about 61) and long-lived (approximately 74). To avoid experimental bias, donors of different ages were spread randomly across the sequencing lanes. The study analyzed two additional independent replicas of 1 million unique cDNA reads from the same blood draw for two donors, one aged 18 to 29 and one aged 80 or older.

Donors were 40 or so systemically healthy Caucasian individuals from Russia aged roughly 6 to 95 years. Each donor gave 8.5 to 10 milliliters of peripheral blood, collected into EDTA-treated Vacutainer tubes. Ficoll-Paque density-gradient centrifugation was used to isolate PBMCs, with at least 6 million obtained per sample. Total RNA was extracted from PBMCs with Trizol reagent, with at least 6 micrograms obtained per sample. For every donor, an aliquot of PBMCs went through flow cytometry to measure the percentages of naive CD45RAhigh/CD27high T cells. Study-wide findings and limitations: Since profiling was done on bulk unsorted PBMCs, naive and antigen-experienced compartments could not be conclusively compared. Estimates of total diversity from one million sequenced T cells were regarded as lower bounds and underestimates. Observed TCR beta diversity correlated strongly with the percentage of naive T cells measured by flow cytometry. Donor CMV infection status was unknown, potentially confounding age-related changes in expanded clonotypes. Compared with the aged group, more naive CD4+ T cells, fewer expanded clones and increased TCR diversity were shown by the long-lived group, suggesting age selection. As age increased, observed TCR beta diversity per million T cells dropped in a roughly linear way, and a significant reduction was already evident by age about 40.

Libraries were constructed by 5' RACE. Sequenced on an Illumina HiSeq 2500. A second roughly 6 to 11 cycle PCR used a sample-barcoded 5' primer and a J-beta primer mix. A template-switch 5' adaptor carrying 12 random nucleotides introduced a unique molecular identifier onto each TCR beta cDNA molecule. Each sample yielded at least 2.5 million CDR3-containing paired-end reads. First-strand cDNA synthesis was performed from all RNA using the Mint cDNA synthesis kit, with priming by a TRBC-specific oligonucleotide. After uracil-DNA glycosylase treatment, a first 18-cycle PCR used universal primers M1SS and BC2_uni_R on all cDNA. The authors' pipeline ran thus. For normalization, 1 million high-quality reads were randomly selected from each sample, with every read carrying a distinct molecular identifier. Reads with shared molecular identifiers were discarded instead of being binned into consensus sequences. MiTCR, set to a Q25 quality threshold and the strictest error-elimination algorithm, was used for CDR3 identification, clonotype clustering and error correction. A nonparametric unseen species model with Euler transformation was used to estimate a lower bound on total TCR beta diversity. The public reads were reanalyzed by TCRdb: fastp trimming at Q25, MiXCR alignment, in-frame beta chains only. Each entry is one CDR3 protein sequence, shown with its most common DNA and genes. In this record, the V and J calls reflect TCRdb's handling and not the investigators' own analysis. Here the sample has some 860,000 distinct CDR3 sequences; roughly three fifths occur a single time. Jointly, the top ten make up roughly 26% of the sample.

The junction shows trimming of 4 bases on V and 4 bases on J, and the gene matches do not reach 5 bases of it. In the germline V gene (reference sequence), CDR1 corresponds to DFQATT and CDR2 to SNEGSKA. The CDR3 runs 14 amino acids, cysteine and phenylalanine included. The CDR3 DNA has 42 bases and is translated from base 1. The TCR comes from a man between 40 and 49 years old in good health. Material: blood. The chain is encoded by TRBV20-1 joined to TRBJ2-1; 9 bases in between match TRBD1. The bases are TGCAGTGCTACCCCCGGGACAGGGTACAATGAGCAGTTCTTC. Its protein reads: CSATPGTGYNEQFF.